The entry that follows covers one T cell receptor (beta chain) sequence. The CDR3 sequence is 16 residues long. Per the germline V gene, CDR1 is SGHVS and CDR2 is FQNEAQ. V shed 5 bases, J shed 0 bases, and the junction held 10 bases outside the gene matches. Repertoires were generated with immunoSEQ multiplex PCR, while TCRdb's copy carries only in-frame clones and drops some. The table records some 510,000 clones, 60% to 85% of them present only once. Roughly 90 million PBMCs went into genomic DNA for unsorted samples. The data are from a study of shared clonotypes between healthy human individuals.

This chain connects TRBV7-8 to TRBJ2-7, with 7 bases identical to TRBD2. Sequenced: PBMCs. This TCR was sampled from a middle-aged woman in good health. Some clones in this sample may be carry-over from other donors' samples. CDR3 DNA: TGTGCCAGCAGCACCCGAGCGGGGAAGAGCTCCTACGAGCAGTACTTC. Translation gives CASSTRAGKSSYEQYF.